What follows describes a single T cell receptor (beta chain). This clone's antigen is unknown. No base-level quality is on record; no much larger clone is a single base apart. The entry originates in a study of Ad26.COV2.S vaccination and SARS-CoV-2 variants (dated by TCRdb to the early 2020s). Study-wide context: Vaccine-arm donors came from COV1001, a multicentre, randomized, double-blind, placebo-controlled phase I-IIa trial of Ad26.COV2.S in healthy adults. Ad26.COV2.S was administered intramuscularly at 5 x 10^10 or 1 x 10^11 viral particles, either as a single shot or as two shots given 56 days apart. The specificity and breadth of SARS-CoV-2-reactive T cell receptors after Ad26.COV2.S vaccination were assessed by TCRbeta repertoire sequencing. A total of roughly 32 samples were included in the TCR-sequenced set, comprising about 20 Ad26.COV2.S vaccine recipients, 5 placebo recipients and 8 SARS-CoV-2 convalescent individuals. Trial participants were randomized into five groups of five: low-dose or high-dose Ad26.COV2.S given once or twice, or placebo on both occasions. Investigators remained blinded to trial group allocation during experiments and outcome assessment.

The immunoSEQ Assay was used to sequence TCRbeta CDR3 regions. After extraction, genomic DNA underwent amplification by bias-controlled multiplex PCR, followed by high-throughput sequencing. Per the original workflow: Collapsing and filtering of sequences were performed to quantify the absolute abundance of each unique TCRbeta CDR3 region. T cell fraction was estimated by normalization of TCRbeta template counts to usable DNA, with usable DNA being measured through amplification of reference genes present in all nucleated cells. Repertoire TCRs were annotated as SARS-CoV-2-specific by exact matching of V gene, CDR3 amino acid sequence and J gene to a known reactive TCR set. MIRA supplied the reference SARS-CoV-2 TCR set, which was filtered for enrichment in COVID-19-positive ImmuneCODE repertoires so that public or cross-reactive TCRs were removed. Using the MIRA antigens, annotated TCRs were further analysed by specific ORF or by position within an ORF. Breadth was defined as annotated unique rearrangements over total unique productive rearrangements; depth was the summed frequency of those rearrangements. Two-sided Wilcoxon rank-sum tests were used to compare TCR breadth between groups. Sourced from immuneACCESS, this table was stored by TCRdb with only in-frame sequences that have V and J called. A share of the clones is absent; for the studies checked, an unresolved V gene accounts for under half, and the remainder has no known explanation. V, J and clone size are taken as reported in that table, and D and trimming were inferred from the DNA itself. The sample table shows 200,000 to 250,000 clones, and roughly 88% are seen once. The ten largest make up about 10% of the sample.

The CDR3 numbers 15 residues from cysteine through phenylalanine. The sequence is cut down to CDR3 DNA, 45 bases in frame from base 1. V loses 6 bases at its end and J loses 6 bases; junction bases beyond the gene matches: 8. From a lookup of the germline V gene (reference sequence), CDR1 and CDR2 are LNHDA and SQIVND. The sample's treatment or condition label, in plain terms: some 19 received Ad26.COV2.S at low or high dose, single or two shots; about 5 received placebo; per-sample allocation not given. Repertoires of vaccine and placebo recipients were sequenced from samples taken on day 63 after the first injection. Cohort 1b enrolled about 25 adults aged 18-55 years at a single site in Boston, USA, between 29 July and 7 August 2020. As a vaccine, Ad26.COV2.S was a replication-incompetent adenovirus type 26 vector that expressed a prefusion-stabilized SARS-CoV-2 spike protein derived from the original Wuhan strain.

Study-level results and caveats: Substantial breadth of spike-specific CD8+ and CD4+ T cell responses was reported after vaccination. Spike-specific TCR breadth was higher in Ad26.COV2.S recipients than in placebo recipients (P = 0.0014). The authors noted that the TCR breadth and depth analyses may have underestimated total T cell responses. Vaccine and placebo recipients had similar non-spike TCR breadth, a finding consistent with the vaccine containing only spike. Comparing responses between vaccine doses or regimens was not something the study was powered to do.

The sample consisted of peripheral blood, taken in a trial of Ad26.COV2.S vaccine versus placebo. This clonotype was obtained from a person aged 18-65 years who received the Ad26.COV2.S COVID-19 vaccine or a placebo. The V gene is TRBV19 and the J gene is TRBJ1-5, and TRBD1 aligns with 10 junction nucleotides. The DNA sequence follows: TGTGCCAGTAGGACCGGGACAGGGGCGGTTCAGCCCCAGCATTTT. Its translation is CASRTGTGAVQPQHF. The entire variable domain, with the stretches around the CDR3 drawn from the reference TRBV19 and TRBJ1-5 proteins, is DGGITQSPKYLFRKEGQNVTLSCEQNLNHDAMYWYRQDPGQGLRLIYYSQIVNDFQKGDIAEGYSVSREKKESFPLTVTSAQKNPTAFYLCASRTGTGAVQPQHFGDGTRLSIL.